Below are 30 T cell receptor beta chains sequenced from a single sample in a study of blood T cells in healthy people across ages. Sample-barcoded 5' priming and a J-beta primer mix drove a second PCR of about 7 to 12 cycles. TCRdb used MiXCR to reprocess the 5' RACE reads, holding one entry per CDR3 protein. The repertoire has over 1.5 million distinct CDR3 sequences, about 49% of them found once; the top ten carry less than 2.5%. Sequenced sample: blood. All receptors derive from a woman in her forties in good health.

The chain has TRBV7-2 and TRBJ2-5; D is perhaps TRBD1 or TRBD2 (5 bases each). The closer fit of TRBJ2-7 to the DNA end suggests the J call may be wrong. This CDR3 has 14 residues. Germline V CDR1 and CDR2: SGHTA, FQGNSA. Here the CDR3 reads CASSPPGRKSEQYF. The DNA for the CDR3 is TGTGCCAGCAGCCCCCCGGGACGAAAGAGCGAGCAGTACTTC.

The DNA for the CDR3 is TGCGCCAGCAGGCTCGGGGGCTTCACGCGACAGTCCAAAAACATTCAGTACTTC. This sequence encodes CASRLGGFTRQSKNIQYF. The rearrangement uses TRBV5-1 and TRBJ2-4; D possibly matches TRBD1 or TRBD2 (6 bases each). CDR1 is SGHRS, CDR2 YFSETQ, per germline. Trimming removed 5 bases at V and 2 bases at J, with 23 bases between. The CDR3 totals 18 residues. Filled out from reference TRBV5-1 and TRBJ2-4, the complete variable domain reads KAGVTQTPRYLIKTRGQQVTLSCSPISGHRSVSWYQQTPGQGLQFLFEYFSETQRNKGNFPGRFSGRQFSNSRSEMNVSTLELGDSALYLCASRLGGFTRQSKNIQYFGAGTRLSVL.

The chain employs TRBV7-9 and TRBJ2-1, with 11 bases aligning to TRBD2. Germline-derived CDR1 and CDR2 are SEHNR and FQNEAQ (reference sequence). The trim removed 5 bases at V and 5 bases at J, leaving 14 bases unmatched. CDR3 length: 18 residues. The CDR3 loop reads CASSPTYGTSGLDNEQFF. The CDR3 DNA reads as TGTGCCAGCAGCCCTACCTACGGGACTAGCGGATTGGACAATGAGCAGTTCTTC. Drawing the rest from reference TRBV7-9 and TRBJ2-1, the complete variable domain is DTGVSQNPRHKITKRGQNVTFRCDPISEHNRLYWYRQTLGQGPEFLTYFQNEAQLEKSRLLSDRFSAERPKGSFSTLEIQRTEQGDSAMYLCASSPTYGTSGLDNEQFFGPGTRLTVL.

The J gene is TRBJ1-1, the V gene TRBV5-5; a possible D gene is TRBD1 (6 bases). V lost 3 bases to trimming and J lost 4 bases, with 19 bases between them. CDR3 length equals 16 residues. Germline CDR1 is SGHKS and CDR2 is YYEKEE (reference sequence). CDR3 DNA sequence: TGTGCCAGCAGCTCCAGAACTCGGACAGCGGGCACTGAAGCTTTCTTT. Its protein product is CASSSRTRTAGTEAFF. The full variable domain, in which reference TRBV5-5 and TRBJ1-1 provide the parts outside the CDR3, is DAGVTQSPTHLIKTRGQQVTLRCSPISGHKSVSWYQQVLGQGPQFIFQYYEKEERGRGNFPDRFSARQFPNYSSELNVNALLLGDSALYLCASSSRTRTAGTEAFFGQGTRLTVV.

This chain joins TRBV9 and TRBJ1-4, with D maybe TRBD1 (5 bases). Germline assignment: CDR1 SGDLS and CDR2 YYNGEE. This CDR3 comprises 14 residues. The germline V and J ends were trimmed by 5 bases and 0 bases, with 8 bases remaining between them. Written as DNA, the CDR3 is TGTGCCAGCAGTTGGGGGACAACTAATGAAAAACTGTTTTTT. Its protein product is CASSWGTTNEKLFF.

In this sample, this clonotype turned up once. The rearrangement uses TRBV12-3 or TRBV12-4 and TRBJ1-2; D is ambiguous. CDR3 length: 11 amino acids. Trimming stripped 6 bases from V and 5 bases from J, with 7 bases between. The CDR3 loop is CASRKIYGYTF. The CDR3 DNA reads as TGTGCCAGCAGAAAGATTTATGGCTACACCTTC.

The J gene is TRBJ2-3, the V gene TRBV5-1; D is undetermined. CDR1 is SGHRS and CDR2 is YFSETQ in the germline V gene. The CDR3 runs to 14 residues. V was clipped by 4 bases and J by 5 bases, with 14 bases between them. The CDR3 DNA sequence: TGCGCCAGCAGCGGCCTGCTTGGATTAGATACGCAGTATTTT. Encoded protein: CASSGLLGLDTQYF.

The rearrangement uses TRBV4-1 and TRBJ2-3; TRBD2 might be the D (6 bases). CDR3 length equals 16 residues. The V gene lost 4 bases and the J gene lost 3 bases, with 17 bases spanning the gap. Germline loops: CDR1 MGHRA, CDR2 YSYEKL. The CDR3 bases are TGCGCCAGCAGCCCTGGGGACTTCCTTTTGACAGATACGCAGTATTTT. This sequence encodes CASSPGDFLLTDTQYF.

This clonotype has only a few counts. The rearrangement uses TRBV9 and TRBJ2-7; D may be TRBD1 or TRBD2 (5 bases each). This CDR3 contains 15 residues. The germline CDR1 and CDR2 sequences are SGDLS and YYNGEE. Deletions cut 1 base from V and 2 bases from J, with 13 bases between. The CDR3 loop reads CASSVLWGFTYEQYF. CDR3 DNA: TGTGCCAGCAGCGTACTGTGGGGGTTCACCTACGAGCAGTACTTC.

The CDR3 sequence: CASSLLGGQGMAGANVLTF. In DNA form, the CDR3 reads TGTGCCAGCAGTCTGCTAGGCGGACAGGGAATGGCTGGGGCCAACGTCCTGACTTTC. The chain is built from TRBV27 and TRBJ2-6, with 8 nucleotides matching TRBD1. CDR1 and CDR2 (germline): MNHEY, SMNVEV (reference sequence). V trimming: 5 bases; J trimming: 2 bases; junction bases outside the gene matches: 14. This CDR3 is 19 amino acids long.

Written as DNA, the CDR3 is TGTGCCAGCCAGGGTGAGCCCTACGAGCAGTACTTC. This encodes CASQGEPYEQYF. The V call is TRBV6-5, the J call TRBJ2-7, with D maybe TRBD1 (5 bases). Looked up from germline, CDR1 is MNHEY and CDR2 is SVGAGI. V lost 8 bases and J 2 bases, leaving 10 bases between the germline ends. The CDR3 consists of 12 residues.

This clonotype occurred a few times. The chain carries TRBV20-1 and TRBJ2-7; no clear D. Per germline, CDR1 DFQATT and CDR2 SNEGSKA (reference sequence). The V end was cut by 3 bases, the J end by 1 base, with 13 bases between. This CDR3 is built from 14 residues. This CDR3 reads CSARLGSPSYEQYF. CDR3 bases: TGCAGTGCTAGGTTGGGATCCCCATCCTACGAGCAGTACTTC.

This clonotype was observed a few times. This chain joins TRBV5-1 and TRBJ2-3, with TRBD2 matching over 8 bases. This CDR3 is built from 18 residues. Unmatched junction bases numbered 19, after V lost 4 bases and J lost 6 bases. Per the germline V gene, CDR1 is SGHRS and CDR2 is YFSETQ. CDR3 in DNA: TGCGCCAGCAGCCCGGGGGGGGGCGTATATTTTCCGACCGATACGCAGTATTTT. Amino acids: CASSPGGGVYFPTDTQYF.

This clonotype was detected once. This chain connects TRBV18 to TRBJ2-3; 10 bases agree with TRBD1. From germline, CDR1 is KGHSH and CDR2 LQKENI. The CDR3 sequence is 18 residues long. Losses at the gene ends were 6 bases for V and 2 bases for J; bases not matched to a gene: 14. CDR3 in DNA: TGTGCCAGCTCCCAGTGGACAGGGGGTCACGGGCCCACAGATACGCAGTATTTT. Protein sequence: CASSQWTGGHGPTDTQYF.

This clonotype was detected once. The DNA of the CDR3 is TGCGCCAGCAGCCCAATAGCGGGGGGGCCCAATGAGCAGTTCTTC. It specifies CASSPIAGGPNEQFF. The chain joins TRBV4-3 to TRBJ2-1, with 11 bases matching TRBD2. Trimming cost V 4 bases and J 6 bases; bases outside gene matches: 5. Germline V gives CDR1 LGHNA, CDR2 YSLEER. The CDR3 length is 15 residues.

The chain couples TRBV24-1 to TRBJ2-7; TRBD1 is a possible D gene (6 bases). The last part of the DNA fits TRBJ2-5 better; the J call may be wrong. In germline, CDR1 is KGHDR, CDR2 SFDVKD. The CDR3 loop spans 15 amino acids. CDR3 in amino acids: CATSAGHGQIETQYF. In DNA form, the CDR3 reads TGTGCCACCAGTGCTGGACACGGACAGATAGAGACCCAGTACTTC.

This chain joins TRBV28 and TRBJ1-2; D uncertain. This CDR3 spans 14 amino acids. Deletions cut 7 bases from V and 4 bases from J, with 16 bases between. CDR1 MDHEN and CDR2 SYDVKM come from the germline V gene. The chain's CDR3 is CASTLDGVAYGYTF. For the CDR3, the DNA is TGTGCCAGCACCCTGGATGGGGTTGCCTATGGCTACACCTTC.

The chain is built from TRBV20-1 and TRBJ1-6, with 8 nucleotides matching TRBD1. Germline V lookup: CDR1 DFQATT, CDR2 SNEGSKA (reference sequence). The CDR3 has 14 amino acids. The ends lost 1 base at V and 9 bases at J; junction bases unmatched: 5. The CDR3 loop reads CSARAGTGTSPLHF. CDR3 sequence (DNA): TGCAGTGCTAGAGCCGGGACAGGAACTTCACCCCTCCACTTT.

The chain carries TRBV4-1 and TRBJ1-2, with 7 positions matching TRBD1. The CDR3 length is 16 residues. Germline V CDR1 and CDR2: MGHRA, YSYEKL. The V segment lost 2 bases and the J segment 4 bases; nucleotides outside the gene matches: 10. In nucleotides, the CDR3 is TGCGCCAGCAGCCAATGGACAGGCACATCGGGCTATGGCTACACCTTC. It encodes CASSQWTGTSGYGYTF.

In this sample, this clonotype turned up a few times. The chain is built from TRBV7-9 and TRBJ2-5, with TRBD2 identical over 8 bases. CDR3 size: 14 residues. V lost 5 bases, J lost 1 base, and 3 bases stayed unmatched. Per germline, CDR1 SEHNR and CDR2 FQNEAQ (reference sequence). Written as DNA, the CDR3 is TGTGCCAGCAGCAAGGCGGGGGGCCAAGAGACCCAGTACTTC. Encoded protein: CASSKAGGQETQYF.

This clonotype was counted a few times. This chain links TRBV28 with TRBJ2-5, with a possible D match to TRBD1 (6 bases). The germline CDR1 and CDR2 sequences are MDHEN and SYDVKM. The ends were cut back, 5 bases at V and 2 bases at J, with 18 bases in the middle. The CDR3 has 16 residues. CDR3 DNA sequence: TGTGCCAGCAGTACCGACCCCAAGGACAGACAAGAGACCCAGTACTTC. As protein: CASSTDPKDRQETQYF.

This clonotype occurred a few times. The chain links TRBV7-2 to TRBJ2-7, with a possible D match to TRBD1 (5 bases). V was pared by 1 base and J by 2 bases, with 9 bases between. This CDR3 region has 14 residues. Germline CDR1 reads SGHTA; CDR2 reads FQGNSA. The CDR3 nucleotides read TGTGCCAGCAGCTTAGGTAGACAGCCCTACGAGCAGTACTTC. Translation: CASSLGRQPYEQYF.

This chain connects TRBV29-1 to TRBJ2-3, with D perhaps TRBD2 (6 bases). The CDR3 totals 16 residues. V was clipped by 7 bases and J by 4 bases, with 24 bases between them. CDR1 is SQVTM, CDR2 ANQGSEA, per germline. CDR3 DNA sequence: TGCAGCGCCCCCCCCCGGGGGACCCCAGTGGCAGATACGCAGTATTTT. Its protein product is CSAPPRGTPVADTQYF.

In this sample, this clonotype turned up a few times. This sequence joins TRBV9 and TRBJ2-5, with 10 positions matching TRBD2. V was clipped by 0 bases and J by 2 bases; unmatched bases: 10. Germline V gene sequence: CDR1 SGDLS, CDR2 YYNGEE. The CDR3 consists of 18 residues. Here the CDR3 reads CASSVAGIAGGRQETQYF. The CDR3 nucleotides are TGTGCCAGCAGCGTAGCGGGGATAGCGGGGGGACGACAAGAGACCCAGTACTTC.

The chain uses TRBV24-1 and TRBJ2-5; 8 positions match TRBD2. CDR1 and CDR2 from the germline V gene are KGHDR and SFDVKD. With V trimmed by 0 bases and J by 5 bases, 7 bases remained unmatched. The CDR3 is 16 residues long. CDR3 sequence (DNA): TGTGCCACCAGTGATTTGGGACTAGCTCATGGGGAGACCCAGTACTTC. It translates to CATSDLGLAHGETQYF.

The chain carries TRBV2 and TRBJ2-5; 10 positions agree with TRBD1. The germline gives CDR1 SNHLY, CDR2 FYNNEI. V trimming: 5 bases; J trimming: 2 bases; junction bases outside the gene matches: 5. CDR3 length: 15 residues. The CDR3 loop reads CASSSTGQGQETQYF. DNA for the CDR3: TGTGCCAGCAGTAGTACGGGACAGGGGCAAGAGACCCAGTACTTC.

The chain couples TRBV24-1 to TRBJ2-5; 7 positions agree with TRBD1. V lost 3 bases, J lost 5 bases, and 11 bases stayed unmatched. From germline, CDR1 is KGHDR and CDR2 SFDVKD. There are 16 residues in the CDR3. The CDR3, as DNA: TGTGCCACCAGTGATCGAGGGACAGATTATGGGGAGACCCAGTACTTC. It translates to CATSDRGTDYGETQYF.

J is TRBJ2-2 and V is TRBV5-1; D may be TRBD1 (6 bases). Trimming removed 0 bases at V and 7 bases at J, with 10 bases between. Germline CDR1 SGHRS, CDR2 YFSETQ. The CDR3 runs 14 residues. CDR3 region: CASSLDRVGGELFF. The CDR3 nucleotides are TGCGCCAGCAGCTTGGACAGGGTCGGCGGGGAGCTGTTTTTT.

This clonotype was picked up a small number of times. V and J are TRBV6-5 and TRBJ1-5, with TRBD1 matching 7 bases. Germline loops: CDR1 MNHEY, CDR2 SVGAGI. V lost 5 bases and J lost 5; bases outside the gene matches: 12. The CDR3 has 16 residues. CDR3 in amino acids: CASSRLARGRDQPQHF. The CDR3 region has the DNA TGTGCCAGCAGTAGACTAGCTAGGGGGCGGGATCAGCCCCAGCATTTT.

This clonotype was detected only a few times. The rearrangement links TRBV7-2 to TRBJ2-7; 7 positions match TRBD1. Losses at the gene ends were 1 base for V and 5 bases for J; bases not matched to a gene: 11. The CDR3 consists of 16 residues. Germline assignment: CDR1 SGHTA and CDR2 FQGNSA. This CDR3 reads CASSLVPAGGMNEQYF. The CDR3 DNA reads TGTGCCAGCAGCTTAGTTCCGGCAGGGGGAATGAACGAGCAGTACTTC.